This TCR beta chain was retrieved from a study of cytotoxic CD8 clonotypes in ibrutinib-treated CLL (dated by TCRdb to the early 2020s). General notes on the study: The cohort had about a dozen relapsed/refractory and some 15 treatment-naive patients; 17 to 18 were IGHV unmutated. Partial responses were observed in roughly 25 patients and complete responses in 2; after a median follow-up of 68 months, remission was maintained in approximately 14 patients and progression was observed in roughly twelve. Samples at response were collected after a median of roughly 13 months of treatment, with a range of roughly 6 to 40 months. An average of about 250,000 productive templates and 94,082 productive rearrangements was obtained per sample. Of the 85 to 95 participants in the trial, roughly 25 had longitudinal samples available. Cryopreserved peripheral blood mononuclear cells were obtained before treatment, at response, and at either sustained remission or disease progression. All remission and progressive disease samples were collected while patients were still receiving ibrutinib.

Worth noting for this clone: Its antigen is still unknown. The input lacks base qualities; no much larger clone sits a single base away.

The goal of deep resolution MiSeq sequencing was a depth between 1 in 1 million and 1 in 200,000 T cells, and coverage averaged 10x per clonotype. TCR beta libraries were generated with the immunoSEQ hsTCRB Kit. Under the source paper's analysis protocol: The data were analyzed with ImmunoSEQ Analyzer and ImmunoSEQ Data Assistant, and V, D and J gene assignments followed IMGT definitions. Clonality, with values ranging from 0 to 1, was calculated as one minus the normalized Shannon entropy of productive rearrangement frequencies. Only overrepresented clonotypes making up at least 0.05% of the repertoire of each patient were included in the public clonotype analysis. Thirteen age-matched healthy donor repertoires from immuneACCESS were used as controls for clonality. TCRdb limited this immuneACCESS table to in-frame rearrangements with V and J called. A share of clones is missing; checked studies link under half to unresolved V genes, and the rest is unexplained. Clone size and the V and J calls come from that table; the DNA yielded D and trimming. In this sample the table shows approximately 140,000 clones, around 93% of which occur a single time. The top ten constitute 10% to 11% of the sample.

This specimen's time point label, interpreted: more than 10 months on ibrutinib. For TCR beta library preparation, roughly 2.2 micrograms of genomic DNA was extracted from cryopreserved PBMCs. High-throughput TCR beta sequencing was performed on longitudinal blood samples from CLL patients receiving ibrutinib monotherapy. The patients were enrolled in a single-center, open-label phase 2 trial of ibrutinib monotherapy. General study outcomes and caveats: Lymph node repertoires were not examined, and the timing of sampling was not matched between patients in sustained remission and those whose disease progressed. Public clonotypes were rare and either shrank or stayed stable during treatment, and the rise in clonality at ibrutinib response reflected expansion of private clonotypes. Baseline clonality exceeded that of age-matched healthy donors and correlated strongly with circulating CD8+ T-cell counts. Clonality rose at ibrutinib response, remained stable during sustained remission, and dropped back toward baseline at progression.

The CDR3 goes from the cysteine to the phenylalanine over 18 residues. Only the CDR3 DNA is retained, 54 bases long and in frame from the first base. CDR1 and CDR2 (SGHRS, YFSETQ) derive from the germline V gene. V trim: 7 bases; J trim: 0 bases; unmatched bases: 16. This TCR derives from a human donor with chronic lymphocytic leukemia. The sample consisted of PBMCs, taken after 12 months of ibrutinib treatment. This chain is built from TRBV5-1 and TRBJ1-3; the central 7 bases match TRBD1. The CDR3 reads CASRGRGGDHFSGNTIYF. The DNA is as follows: TGCGCCAGCCGGGGGCGAGGGGGCGATCACTTCTCTGGAAACACCATATATTTT.